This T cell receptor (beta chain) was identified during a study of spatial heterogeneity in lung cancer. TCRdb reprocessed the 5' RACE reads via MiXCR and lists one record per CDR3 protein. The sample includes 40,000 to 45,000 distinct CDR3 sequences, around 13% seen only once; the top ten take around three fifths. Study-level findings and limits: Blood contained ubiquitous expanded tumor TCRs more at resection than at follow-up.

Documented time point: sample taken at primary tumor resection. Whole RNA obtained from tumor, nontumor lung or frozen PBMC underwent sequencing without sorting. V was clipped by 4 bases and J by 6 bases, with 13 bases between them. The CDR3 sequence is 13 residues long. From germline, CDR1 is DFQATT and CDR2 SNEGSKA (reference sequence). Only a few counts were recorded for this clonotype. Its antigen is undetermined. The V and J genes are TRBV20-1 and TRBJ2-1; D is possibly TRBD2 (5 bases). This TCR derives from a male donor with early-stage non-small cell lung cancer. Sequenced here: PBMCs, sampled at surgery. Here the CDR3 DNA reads TGCAGTGCTATCATCCTAGCACTCAATGAGCAGTTCTTC. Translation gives CSAIILALNEQFF.